The clone carrying this T cell receptor (beta chain) was detected only a few times. This sample was included in a study of blood T cell repertoires in COVID-19. The overall study: COVID-19 samples from acute and convalescent phases originated in the United States, Italy and Spain. PBMCs, B-cell-depleted T cells, or T cells were the source of the cDNA or gDNA that made up the material.

The method was immunoSEQ multiplex PCR; TCRdb's version includes in-frame clones alone and lacks a portion of them. The data show about 300,000 clones, approximately 89% seen once. While infection was still active, Seattle patients were enrolled and then followed longitudinally. The V end was cut by 6 bases, the J end by 0 bases, with 8 bases between. CDR1 is KGHSH and CDR2 is LQKENI in the germline V gene. The CDR3 loop spans 14 amino acids. Source material: peripheral blood. The rearrangement links TRBV18 to TRBJ2-2, with D tentatively TRBD1 (6 bases). The TCR comes from a woman younger than 45 with COVID-19, enrolled during active disease. The CDR3 DNA reads TGTGCCAGCTCCCGGGACACGAACACCGGGGAGCTGTTTTTT. Protein: CASSRDTNTGELFF.